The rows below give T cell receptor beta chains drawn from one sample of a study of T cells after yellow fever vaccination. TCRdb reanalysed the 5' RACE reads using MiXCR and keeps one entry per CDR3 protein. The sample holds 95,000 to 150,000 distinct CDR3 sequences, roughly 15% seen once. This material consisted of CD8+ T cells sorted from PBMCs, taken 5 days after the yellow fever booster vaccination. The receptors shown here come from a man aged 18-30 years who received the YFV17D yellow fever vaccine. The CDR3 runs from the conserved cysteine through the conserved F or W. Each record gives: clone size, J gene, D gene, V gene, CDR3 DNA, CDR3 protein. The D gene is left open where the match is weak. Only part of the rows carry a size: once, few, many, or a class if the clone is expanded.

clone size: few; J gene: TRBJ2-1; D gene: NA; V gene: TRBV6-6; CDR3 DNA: TGTGCCAGCAGTTTCGAGGGAGGTTCCTACAATGAGCAGTTCTTC; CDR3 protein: CASSFEGGSYNEQFF
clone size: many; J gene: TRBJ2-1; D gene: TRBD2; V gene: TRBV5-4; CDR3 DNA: TGTGCCAGCAGCGGACTAGCGGGGAGCTCCTACAATGAGCAGTTCTTC; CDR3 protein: CASSGLAGSSYNEQFF
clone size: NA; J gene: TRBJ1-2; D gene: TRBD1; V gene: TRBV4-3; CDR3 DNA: TGCGCCAGCAGCTCAGTCACTTACTCGGACAGGACTAGGGGCTACACCTTC; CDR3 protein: CASSSVTYSDRTRGYTF
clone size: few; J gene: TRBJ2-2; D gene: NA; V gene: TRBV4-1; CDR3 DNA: TGCGCCAGCAGCCATCACCGGGGATCCTTCAACACCGGGGAGCTGTTTTTT; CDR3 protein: CASSHHRGSFNTGELFF
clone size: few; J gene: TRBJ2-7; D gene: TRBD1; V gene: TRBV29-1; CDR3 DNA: TGCAGCGTTGAGAGGGACAGGGCCTACGAGCAGTACTTC; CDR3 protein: CSVERDRAYEQYF
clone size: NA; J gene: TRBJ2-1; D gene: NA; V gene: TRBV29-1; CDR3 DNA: TGCAGCGTTGTTTTGGTGGGGCTCGGCAATGAGCAGTTCTTC; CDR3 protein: CSVVLVGLGNEQFF
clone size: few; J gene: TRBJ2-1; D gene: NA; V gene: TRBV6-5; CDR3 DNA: TGTGCCAGCGGACGCCAGGTCAATGAGCAGTTCTTC; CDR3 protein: CASGRQVNEQFF
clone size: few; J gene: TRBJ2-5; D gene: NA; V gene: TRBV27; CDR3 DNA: TGTGCCAGCAGTTTATCCGTCGGTTTCCAAGAGACCCAGTACTTC; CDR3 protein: CASSLSVGFQETQYF
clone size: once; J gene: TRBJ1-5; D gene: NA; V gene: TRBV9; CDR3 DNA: TGTGCCAGCAGCGTAGCGGCGAATAGCAATCAGCCCCAGCATTTT; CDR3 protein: CASSVAANSNQPQHF
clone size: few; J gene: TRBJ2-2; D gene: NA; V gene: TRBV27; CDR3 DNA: TGTGCCAGCAGTTTAGGTTCGAGGCGGGGGGAGCTGTTTTTT; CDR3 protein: CASSLGSRRGELFF
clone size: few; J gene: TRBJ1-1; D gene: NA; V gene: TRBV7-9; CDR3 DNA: TGTGCCAGCAGCACGGGACACGGCATGAACACTGAAGCTTTATTT; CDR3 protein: CASSTGHGMNTEALF
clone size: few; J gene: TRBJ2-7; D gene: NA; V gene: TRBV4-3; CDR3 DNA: TGCGCCAGCAGCCAAGAAATGGCGACGGTCTACGAGCAGTACTTC; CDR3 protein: CASSQEMATVYEQYF
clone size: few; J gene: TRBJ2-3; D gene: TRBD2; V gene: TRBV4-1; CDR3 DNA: TGCGCCAGCAGCCAAGAAGCTAGCGGGTGGTCAGATACGCAGTATTTT; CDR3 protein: CASSQEASGWSDTQYF
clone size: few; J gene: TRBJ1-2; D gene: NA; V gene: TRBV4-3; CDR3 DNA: TGCGCCAGCAGCCCGCAGGGAGGCTATGGCTACACCTTC; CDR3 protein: CASSPQGGYGYTF
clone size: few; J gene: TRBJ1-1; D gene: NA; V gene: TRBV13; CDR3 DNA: TGTGCCAGCAGCGACACCGGGGGGGCGGCTGAAGCTTTCTTT; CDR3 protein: CASSDTGGAAEAFF
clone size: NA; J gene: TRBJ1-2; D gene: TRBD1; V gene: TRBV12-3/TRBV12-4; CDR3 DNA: TGTGCCAGCAGTTTAGGACAGGGGGCGAGCTATGGCTACACCTTC; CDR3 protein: CASSLGQGASYGYTF
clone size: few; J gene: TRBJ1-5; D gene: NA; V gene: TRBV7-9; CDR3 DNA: TGTGCCAGCAGCTTAGGGGTCGGAGGGGATCAGCCCCAGCATTTT; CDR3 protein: CASSLGVGGDQPQHF
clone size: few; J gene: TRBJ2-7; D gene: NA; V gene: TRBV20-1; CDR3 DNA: TGCAGTGCTAGACAGGGTGGCGACGAGCAGTACTTC; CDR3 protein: CSARQGGDEQYF
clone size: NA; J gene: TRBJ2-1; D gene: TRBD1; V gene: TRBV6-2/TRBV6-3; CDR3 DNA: TGTGCCAGCAGCTGGACTCGGACAGGGCATGATGAGCAGTTCTTC; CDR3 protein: CASSWTRTGHDEQFF
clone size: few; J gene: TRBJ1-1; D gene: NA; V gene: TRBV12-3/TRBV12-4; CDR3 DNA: TGTGCCAGCAGTTCTTCCACTGAAGCTTTCTTT; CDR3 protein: CASSSSTEAFF
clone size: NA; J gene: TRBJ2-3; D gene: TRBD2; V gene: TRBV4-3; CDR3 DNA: TGCGCCAGCAGCCAGGGACTAGCGGGGGAGACAGATACGCAGTATTTT; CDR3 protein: CASSQGLAGETDTQYF
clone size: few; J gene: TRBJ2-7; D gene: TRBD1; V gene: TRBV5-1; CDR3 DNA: TGCGCCAGCAGTCATGGACCCCGGGACAGGGGGATCTACGAGCAGTACTTC; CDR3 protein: CASSHGPRDRGIYEQYF
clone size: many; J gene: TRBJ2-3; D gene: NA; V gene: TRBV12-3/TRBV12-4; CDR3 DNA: TGTGCCAGCAGTTTAGAGGCTACTGGGGCAGATACGCAGTATTTT; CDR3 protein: CASSLEATGADTQYF
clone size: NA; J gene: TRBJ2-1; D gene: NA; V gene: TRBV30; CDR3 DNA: TGTGCCTGGAGTGTAGCGGGGACAGCCTGGGTTTCCCCGTTCTTC; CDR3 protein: CAWSVAGTAWVSPFF
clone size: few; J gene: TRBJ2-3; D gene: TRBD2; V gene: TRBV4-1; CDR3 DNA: TGCGCCAGCAGCCAAGACGGAGCGGGGAGCACAGATACGCAGTATTTT; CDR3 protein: CASSQDGAGSTDTQYF
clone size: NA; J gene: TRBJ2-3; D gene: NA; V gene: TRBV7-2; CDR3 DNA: TGTGCCAGCAGCTTAGCGTCAGAAACAGATACGCAGTATTTT; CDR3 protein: CASSLASETDTQYF
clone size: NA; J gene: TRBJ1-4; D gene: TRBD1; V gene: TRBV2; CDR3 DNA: TGTGCCAGCCTCCCCGGACAGGTTAACGAAAAACTGTTTTTT; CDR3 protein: CASLPGQVNEKLFF
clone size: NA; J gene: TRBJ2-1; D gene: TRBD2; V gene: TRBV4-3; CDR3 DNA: TGCGCCAGCCAGAGGAGCGGGGGCGCCTACAATGAGCAGTTCTTC; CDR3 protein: CASQRSGGAYNEQFF
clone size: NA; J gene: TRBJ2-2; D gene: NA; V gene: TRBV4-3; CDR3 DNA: TGCGCCAGCAGCCAAGCACAGTACACCGGGGAGCTGTTTTTT; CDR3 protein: CASSQAQYTGELFF
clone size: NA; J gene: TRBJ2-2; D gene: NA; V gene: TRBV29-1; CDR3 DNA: TGCAGCGTTGAGGCCGTCAACACCGGGGAGCTGTTTTTT; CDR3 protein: CSVEAVNTGELFF
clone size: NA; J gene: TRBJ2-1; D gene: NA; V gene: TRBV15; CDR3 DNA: TGTGCCACCAGCAGAGAGCGCGGGGATTCCTACAATGAGCAGTTCTTC; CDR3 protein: CATSRERGDSYNEQFF
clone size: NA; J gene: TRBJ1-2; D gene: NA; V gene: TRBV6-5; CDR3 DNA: TGTGCCAGCAGTTACGGAGGGTTCAACGGCTACACCTTC; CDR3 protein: CASSYGGFNGYTF
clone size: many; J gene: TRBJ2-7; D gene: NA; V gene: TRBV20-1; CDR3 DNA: TGCAGTGCTACCCCCTTACGGGACATCTCCTACGAGCAGTACTTC; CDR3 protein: CSATPLRDISYEQYF
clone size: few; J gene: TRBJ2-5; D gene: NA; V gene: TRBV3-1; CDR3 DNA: TGTGCCAGCAGCCAAGTATATGAGCGAGCGGATCAAGAGACCCAGTACTTC; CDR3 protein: CASSQVYERADQETQYF
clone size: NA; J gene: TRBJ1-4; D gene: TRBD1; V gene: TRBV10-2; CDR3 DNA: TGCGCCAGCACCCTGACAGGGAAGCCCGAAAAACTGTTTTTT; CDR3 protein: CASTLTGKPEKLFF
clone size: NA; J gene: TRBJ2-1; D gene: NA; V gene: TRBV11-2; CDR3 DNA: TGTGCCAGCAGCTTACTGGGACCGACTAGGAATGAGCAGTTCTTC; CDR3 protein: CASSLLGPTRNEQFF
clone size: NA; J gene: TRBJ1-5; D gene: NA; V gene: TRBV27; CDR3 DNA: TGTGCCAGCAGTTTCGGCAGGGATTGGCGTCAGCCCCAGCATTTT; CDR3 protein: CASSFGRDWRQPQHF
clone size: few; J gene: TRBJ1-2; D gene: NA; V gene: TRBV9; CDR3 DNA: TGTGCCAGCAGCCCCCATAGTGGACCGTACCCTCCCTATGGCTACACCTTC; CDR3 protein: CASSPHSGPYPPYGYTF
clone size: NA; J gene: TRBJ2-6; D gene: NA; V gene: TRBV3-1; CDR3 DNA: TGTGCCAGCAGCCAAATGAGAATCTCTGGGGCCAACGTCCTGACTTTC; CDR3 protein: CASSQMRISGANVLTF
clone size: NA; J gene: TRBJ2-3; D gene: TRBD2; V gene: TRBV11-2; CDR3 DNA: TGTGCCAGCAGCTGGACTAGCGGGGAATATACGCAGTATTTT; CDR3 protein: CASSWTSGEYTQYF
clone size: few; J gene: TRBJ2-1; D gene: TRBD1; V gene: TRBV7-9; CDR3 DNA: TGTGCCAGCAGCCCCGGGGACAGGGGGCGCGATGAGCAGTTCTTC; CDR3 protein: CASSPGDRGRDEQFF
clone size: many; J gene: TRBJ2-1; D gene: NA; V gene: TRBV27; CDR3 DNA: TGTGCCAGCACCTCTGGGGGAGGGCCGGCGGGGGCGCAGTTCTTC; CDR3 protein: CASTSGGGPAGAQFF
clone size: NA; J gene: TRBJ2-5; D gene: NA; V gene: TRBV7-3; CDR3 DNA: TGTGCCAGCAGCTTAACCGGGTGGGGGTTAGAGACCCAGTACTTC; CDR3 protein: CASSLTGWGLETQYF
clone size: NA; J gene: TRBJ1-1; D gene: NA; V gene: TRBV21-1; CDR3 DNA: TGTGCCAGCAGCAAAGCCGAGGAATATTTGAACACTGAAGCTTTCTTT; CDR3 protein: CASSKAEEYLNTEAFF